The rows below give T cell receptor beta chains drawn from one sample of a study of T cells in tuberculosis. Some clones are missing from TCRdb's copy, which holds only in-frame ones; the method was immunoSEQ multiplex PCR. Of 47,000 or so clones listed, 90% to 95% are singletons. Sequencing was performed on PBMCs, taken at tuberculosis diagnosis. Source of these receptors: an adult with tuberculosis. Both conserved end residues are part of each CDR3. The order of the fields is clone size, V gene, J gene, D gene, CDR3 protein, CDR3 DNA. A D gene is named only where the DNA matches it firmly. Size is stated for part of the rows, as once, few or many counts, or as a class when the clone is expanded.

>once|TRBV10-3|TRBJ1-4|NA
CAISESQGTDEKLFF
TGTGCCATCAGTGAGTCTCAGGGGACGGATGAAAAACTGTTTTTT
>NA|TRBV27|TRBJ2-7|NA
CASSLSLGTRSEQYF
TGTGCCAGCAGTTTATCCCTAGGGACTCGGAGCGAGCAGTACTTC
>NA|TRBV9|TRBJ2-7|TRBD1
CASSVSTGDYEQYF
TGTGCCAGCAGCGTATCAACAGGGGATTACGAGCAGTACTTC
>NA|TRBV4-1|TRBJ1-5|NA
CASSQERLGPQHF
TGCGCCAGCAGCCAAGAACGACTAGGGCCCCAGCATTTT
>few|TRBV6-1|TRBJ1-2|TRBD1
CASSEAQGDYGYTF
TGTGCCAGCAGTGAAGCACAGGGGGACTATGGCTACACCTTC
>once|TRBV6-1|TRBJ1-2|NA
CASSRSVAYGYTF
TGTGCCAGCAGTAGGTCTGTAGCTTATGGCTACACCTTC
>NA|TRBV6-1|TRBJ1-1|TRBD1
CASSLQGSTEAFF
TGTGCCAGCAGTTTACAGGGGAGCACTGAAGCTTTCTTT
>NA|TRBV5-8|TRBJ1-4|TRBD1
CASSFRGGGEKLFF
TGTGCCAGCAGCTTTCGAGGGGGCGGTGAAAAACTGTTTTTT
>NA|TRBV28|TRBJ2-3|TRBD1
CASSPGPQGGTDTQYF
TGTGCCAGCAGTCCCGGCCCCCAGGGGGGCACAGATACGCAGTATTTT
>NA|TRBV2|TRBJ1-1|NA
CASVTRLNTEAFF
TGTGCCAGCGTTACGAGGCTGAACACTGAAGCTTTCTTT
>NA|TRBV28|TRBJ2-7|TRBD1
CASRPGGAPYEQYF
TGTGCCAGCAGACCAGGGGGCGCCCCGTACGAGCAGTACTTC
>NA|TRBV15|TRBJ2-3|NA
CATTEGVSSTDTQYF
TGTGCCACCACCGAAGGGGTTTCTAGCACAGATACGCAGTATTTT
>NA|TRBV28|TRBJ1-5|NA
CASSIDNSNQPQHF
TGTGCCAGCAGCATAGATAATAGCAATCAGCCCCAGCATTTT
>NA|TRBV19|TRBJ2-5|NA
CASSWSAGSQETQYF
TGTGCCAGTAGTTGGAGCGCGGGAAGCCAAGAGACCCAGTACTTC
>NA|TRBV7-2|TRBJ2-3|TRBD1
CASSTILGTGSADTQYF
TGTGCCAGCAGCACGATCTTAGGGACAGGGTCCGCAGATACGCAGTATTTT
>NA|TRBV28|TRBJ2-3|TRBD2
CAIGGRAGGSTDTQYF
TGTGCCATCGGAGGCAGGGCGGGAGGGAGCACAGATACGCAGTATTTT
>NA|TRBV2|TRBJ1-5|TRBD1
CASRVGQGGNQPQHF
TGTGCCAGCAGAGTTGGACAGGGTGGCAATCAGCCCCAGCATTTT
>NA|TRBV5-1|TRBJ2-1|TRBD2
CASSLVKAGVAEQFF
TGCGCCAGCAGCTTGGTGAAAGCGGGAGTCGCTGAGCAGTTCTTC
>NA|TRBV9|TRBJ2-5|TRBD2
CASSIAGVGETQYF
TGTGCCAGCTCGATAGCGGGAGTGGGAGAGACCCAGTACTTC
>NA|TRBV9|TRBJ1-2|TRBD1
CASSAGQGGTRNYGYTF
TGTGCCAGCAGCGCGGGACAGGGAGGAACCAGAAACTATGGCTACACCTTC
>NA|TRBV28|TRBJ2-4|NA
CASSKVLFQYF
TGTGCCAGCAGTAAAGTCCTATTTCAGTACTTC
>NA|TRBV30|TRBJ1-5|NA
CAWSHPSQPQHF
TGTGCCTGGAGTCATCCTAGCCAGCCCCAGCATTTT
>NA|TRBV6-5|TRBJ1-1|NA
CASTSGGKTEAFF
TGTGCCAGCACCTCCGGGGGGAAAACTGAAGCTTTCTTT
>once|TRBV10-3|TRBJ2-7|NA
CAISPNQGYEQYF
TGTGCCATCAGCCCGAATCAGGGCTACGAGCAGTACTTC
>NA|TRBV27|TRBJ2-2|TRBD2
CASSPRGLAGAGELFF
TGTGCCAGCAGCCCACGGGGACTAGCGGGAGCCGGGGAGCTGTTTTTT
>NA|TRBV18|TRBJ1-3|TRBD1
CASSPPGQGKNTIYF
TGTGCCAGCTCACCACCGGGACAGGGGAAAAACACCATATATTTT
>NA|TRBV6-6|TRBJ1-1|NA
CASSSGPMGRAFF
TGTGCCAGCAGCTCGGGCCCGATGGGGCGAGCTTTCTTT
>NA|TRBV6-5|TRBJ1-1|NA
CASSRGEENTEAFF
TGTGCCAGCAGTCGGGGGGAGGAAAACACTGAAGCTTTCTTT
>NA|TRBV28|TRBJ1-4|TRBD1
CASRQGSANEKLFF
TGTGCCAGCAGACAGGGGTCGGCTAATGAAAAACTGTTTTTT
>once|TRBV29-1|TRBJ1-4|TRBD1
CSVTGGGFEKLFF
TGCAGCGTTACAGGGGGCGGATTTGAAAAACTGTTTTTT
>NA|TRBV25-1|TRBJ2-5|NA
CASSGPGAGQETQYF
TGTGCCAGCAGTGGGCCAGGCGCGGGGCAAGAGACCCAGTACTTC
>NA|TRBV19|TRBJ2-7|TRBD1
CASSNLQGARLSEQYF
TGTGCCAGTAGTAACTTACAGGGGGCGCGGCTCAGCGAGCAGTACTTC
>NA|TRBV2|TRBJ2-5|NA
CASYGWQETQYF
TGTGCCAGCTACGGTTGGCAAGAGACCCAGTACTTC
>NA|TRBV10-3|TRBJ2-1|TRBD2
CAIRDGTSGRENEQFF
TGTGCCATCAGGGATGGAACTAGCGGGAGGGAAAATGAGCAGTTCTTC
>few|TRBV20-1|TRBJ1-4|TRBD1
CSAGTGEKLFF
TGCAGTGCCGGGACAGGGGAAAAACTGTTTTTT
>NA|TRBV5-1|TRBJ2-1|TRBD2
CASSLVAGQNNEQFF
TGCGCCAGCAGCTTGGTAGCGGGGCAGAACAATGAGCAGTTCTTC
>NA|TRBV5-5|TRBJ1-2|NA
CASSPVPTTGNYGYTF
TGTGCCAGCAGCCCGGTCCCCACTACAGGGAACTATGGCTACACCTTC
>NA|TRBV6-1|TRBJ2-3|TRBD1
CASSSKTGGTDTQYF
TGTGCCAGCAGTTCCAAGACAGGGGGCACAGATACGCAGTATTTT
>few|TRBV11-2|TRBJ1-1|NA
CASSLGVRYTEAFF
TGTGCCAGCAGCTTGGGAGTAAGGTACACTGAAGCTTTCTTT
>NA|TRBV19|TRBJ2-3|NA
CASSIDGTDTQYF
TGTGCCAGTAGTATAGACGGGACAGATACGCAGTATTTT
>NA|TRBV6-6|TRBJ2-2|TRBD1
CASSYSGQGNTGELFF
TGTGCCAGCAGTTACTCGGGACAGGGGAACACCGGGGAGCTGTTTTTT
>NA|TRBV23-1|TRBJ1-5|NA
CASSQSTPSTGFSNQPQHF
TGCGCCAGCAGTCAATCTACTCCCTCGACAGGATTTTCCAATCAGCCCCAGCATTTT
>NA|TRBV29-1|TRBJ1-1|TRBD1
CSTGPGTGHKGTEAFF
TGCAGCACGGGTCCCGGGACAGGGCACAAGGGCACTGAAGCTTTCTTT
>NA|TRBV5-1|TRBJ2-3|NA
CASRAGSADTQYF
TGCGCCAGCCGGGCTGGGAGCGCAGATACGCAGTATTTT
>NA|TRBV15|TRBJ1-4|NA
CATSRSRAVGEKLFF
TGTGCCACCAGCAGGTCCAGGGCGGTGGGTGAAAAACTGTTTTTT
>once|TRBV27|TRBJ1-3|NA
CASSLRRALSGNTIYF
TGTGCCAGCAGTTTACGGCGGGCCCTCTCTGGAAACACCATATATTTT
>few|TRBV9|TRBJ2-5|TRBD2
CASSVNDAGGPPLGTQYF
TGTGCCAGCAGCGTAAATGACGCGGGAGGACCTCCCTTGGGGACCCAGTACTTC
>NA|TRBV9|TRBJ2-3|TRBD2
CASSVRSGGSGPTDTQYF
TGTGCCAGCAGCGTACGATCCGGGGGGAGCGGGCCCACAGATACGCAGTATTTT
>NA|TRBV30|TRBJ2-2|NA
CAWSLRESSNTGELFF
TGTGCCTGGAGTCTCAGGGAATCGAGTAACACCGGGGAGCTGTTTTTT
>NA|TRBV7-9|TRBJ2-7|NA
CASSPTAYEQYF
TGTGCCAGCAGCCCGACAGCCTACGAGCAGTACTTC
>NA|TRBV7-9|TRBJ2-7|NA
CASSWGQGIHEQYF
TGTGCCAGCAGCTGGGGTCAGGGAATCCACGAGCAGTACTTC
>once|TRBV6-1|TRBJ1-5|NA
CASRGGQPQHF
TGTGCCAGCAGGGGGGGTCAGCCCCAGCATTTT
>NA|TRBV30|TRBJ2-3|TRBD2
CAGTSGGTDTQYF
TGTGCCGGAACTAGCGGGGGCACAGATACGCAGTATTTT
>NA|TRBV6-1|TRBJ2-1|NA
CASSGLEVYNEQFF
TGTGCCAGCAGTGGGTTGGAGGTCTACAATGAGCAGTTCTTC
>once|TRBV7-9|TRBJ1-2|TRBD1
CASSLGGQGGYGYTF
TGTGCCAGCAGCTTAGGGGGACAGGGCGGCTATGGCTACACCTTC